Each of the 25 T cell receptor beta chains below was sequenced from the same sample in a study of regulatory T cells in long-lasting Graves disease (dated by TCRdb to the early 2020s). Preparation of the library involved multiplex PCR. Sequencer: Illumina HiSeq 4000. iRepertoire HTBI primers and Arm-PCR amplification of CDR3 regions were used to construct TCR beta libraries. TCRdb reanalyzed the raw reads on its own, using fastp at Q25 for trimming and MiXCR for clone calling, and kept in-frame beta chains. Each CDR3 protein appears once, grouped with its most common genes and DNA. The sample yields about 450,000 distinct CDR3 sequences; about 14% were counted once. The ten most abundant clones make up approximately 17% of the sample. Sample time point, as interpreted from the label and publication: newly diagnosed GD, antithyroid drugs for less than 3 months. For both TCR sequencing and RNA sequencing, RNA was extracted from PBMCs using TRIzol.

This sample also belongs to another study, concerning T cells in Graves' hyperthyroidism and ophthalmopathy.

The sequencing used peripheral blood mononuclear cells (PBMCs), collected at new diagnosis, from a patient treated with antithyroid drugs. These receptors were obtained from a woman aged 45-60 years with Graves disease. Donor details come from another sample of the same person, matched by shared clones.

This clonotype was observed many times. The gene calls are TRBV5-1 and TRBJ2-1; 7 bases align to TRBD1. CDR1 is SGHRS, CDR2 YFSETQ, per germline. V was pared by 2 bases and J by 0 bases, with 5 bases of the junction left unmatched. The CDR3 is 16 residues long. DNA for the CDR3: TGCGCCAGCAGCTTAGGGACAGTGAGCTCCTACAATGAGCAGTTCTTC. Its protein product is CASSLGTVSSYNEQFF.

This clonotype has a count of ten or more. The rearrangement links TRBV28 to TRBJ2-3; D possibly matches TRBD1 or TRBD2 (5 bases each). The CDR3 sequence is 17 residues long. From germline, CDR1 is MDHEN and CDR2 SYDVKM. Trimming pared 3 bases from V and 2 bases from J, leaving 18 bases between. The CDR3 DNA sequence: TGTGCCAGCAGTTTCCCAGAGGGGAACGCCCCCACAGATACGCAGTATTTT. It is translated as CASSFPEGNAPTDTQYF.

The chain has TRBV9 and TRBJ2-1, with 9 bases that match TRBD2. This CDR3 is 18 amino acids long. CDR1 is SGDLS and CDR2 is YYNGEE in the germline V gene. The trim removed 4 bases at V and 8 bases at J, leaving 19 bases unmatched. The CDR3: CASSQAGVLAGRWDEQFF. CDR3 nucleotides: TGTGCCAGCAGCCAAGCGGGGGTCCTAGCGGGAAGGTGGGATGAGCAGTTCTTC.

The chain links TRBV4-1 to TRBJ2-2; 10 nucleotides match TRBD1. Germline V gene lookup returns CDR1 MGHRA and CDR2 YSYEKL. With V trimmed by 4 bases and J by 6 bases, 11 bases remained unmatched. The CDR3 spans 17 residues. The CDR3 nucleotides are TGCGCCAGCAGCCGCACCGGGACAGGGGTCGCCTCCGGGGAGCTGTTTTTT. Its translation is CASSRTGTGVASGELFF.

In this sample, this clonotype turned up many times. CDR3 sequence (DNA): TGCGCCAGCAGCTTGAGAAGTGGGACTAGCGGGATTTACGAGCAGTACTTC. Translation: CASSLRSGTSGIYEQYF. V is TRBV5-1 and J is TRBJ2-7, with 13 bases lining up with TRBD2. The junction had 8 bases not matched to a gene; V was cut back by 1 base and J by 4 bases. CDR3 size: 17 residues. Per the germline V gene, CDR1 is SGHRS and CDR2 is YFSETQ.

This clonotype was seen a handful of times. The rearrangement joins TRBV28 to TRBJ1-1; D is unclear. Per germline, CDR1 MDHEN and CDR2 SYDVKM. The CDR3 runs to 13 residues. The V and J ends lost 6 bases and 1 base respectively, with 9 bases between them. CDR3 bases: TGTGCCAGCAGGGGCAGAGAGAACACTGAAGCTTTCTTT. Translated: CASRGRENTEAFF.

This clonotype was seen many times. This rearrangement joins TRBV28 to TRBJ2-1; possibly TRBD1 for D (5 bases). CDR3 length: 16 amino acids. Germline assignment: CDR1 MDHEN and CDR2 SYDVKM. Trimming removed 2 bases from V and 8 bases from J, with 19 bases in between. CDR3 loop: CASSLPQGNRADEQFF. The CDR3 region has the DNA TGTGCCAGCAGTTTACCTCAGGGAAATAGGGCAGATGAGCAGTTCTTC.

The gene calls are TRBV28 and TRBJ1-4; a weak D match, TRBD1 (5 bases). The CDR3 spans 15 residues. V was shortened by 3 bases and J by 5 bases, with 13 bases between the two germline ends. CDR1 is MDHEN and CDR2 is SYDVKM in the germline V gene. CDR3 in DNA: TGTGCCAGCAGTTTTCAGGGAGGTTGGAATGAAAAACTGTTTTTT. Amino acid sequence: CASSFQGGWNEKLFF.

As regards this clonotype: One base away lies a much larger clone, so this may be a sequencing read error. The rearrangement links TRBV5-1 to TRBJ1-1; D is perhaps TRBD1 (5 bases). Germline CDR1 and CDR2: SGHRS and YFSETQ. The V end was cut by 4 bases, the J end by 3 bases, with 16 bases between. This CDR3 region has 15 residues. CDR3 protein: CASSPDWGSDTEAFF. The CDR3, as DNA: TGCGCCAGCAGCCCGGATTGGGGCTCTGACACTGAAGCTTTCTTT.

This clonotype was seen many times. This chain connects TRBV28 to TRBJ1-4, with a tentative D call TRBD1 (5 bases). The V and J ends lost 5 bases and 0 bases respectively, with 13 bases between them. The CDR3 is 16 residues long. The germline V gene encodes CDR1 MDHEN and CDR2 SYDVKM. This chain's CDR3 is CASSGGGRATNEKLFF. The CDR3 DNA is TGTGCCAGCAGTGGGGGGGGACGAGCAACTAATGAAAAACTGTTTTTT.

This clonotype was found many times. CDR3 loop: CASSLFDWTGDTEAFF. The CDR3 DNA follows: TGTGCCAGCAGCTTATTTGATTGGACAGGGGACACTGAAGCTTTCTTT. This sequence joins TRBV7-9 and TRBJ1-1, with 9 nucleotides matching TRBD1. The CDR3 covers 16 residues. From germline, CDR1 is SEHNR and CDR2 FQNEAQ (reference sequence). V lost 2 bases, J lost 3 bases, and 7 bases stayed unmatched.

This clonotype was observed at least ten times. V is TRBV3-1 and J is TRBJ2-3; 9 bases align to TRBD2. Germline values: CDR1 LGHDT, CDR2 YNNKEL (reference sequence). With 7 bases clipped from V and 2 bases from J, the junction kept 10 bases outside the gene matches. The CDR3 contains 16 residues. CDR3 sequence: CASTLAGRGPTDTQYF. The CDR3 nucleotides read TGTGCCAGCACCCTAGCGGGGAGAGGTCCCACAGATACGCAGTATTTT.

V gene TRBV28 combines with J gene TRBJ2-2; no definite D call. Looked up from germline, CDR1 is MDHEN and CDR2 is SYDVKM. Trimming took off 6 bases at V and 0 bases at J, with 11 bases between the two ends. The CDR3 runs 15 residues. The CDR3 DNA follows: TGTGCCAGCAGCCTAATGGGCGCGAACACCGGGGAGCTGTTTTTT. Translating gives CASSLMGANTGELFF.

In this sample, this clonotype turned up many times. This sequence joins TRBV7-8 and TRBJ2-3; TRBD2 agrees at 9 bases. Trimming at V came to 2 bases and at J to 3 bases, leaving 9 bases not matched to a gene. The CDR3 is made up of 17 amino acids. Looked up from germline, CDR1 is SGHVS and CDR2 is FQNEAQ. CDR3 sequence reads: CASSLMASGIGTDTQYF. CDR3 DNA: TGTGCCAGCAGCTTAATGGCTAGCGGGATAGGGACAGATACGCAGTATTTT.

In this sample, this clonotype turned up many times. The V and J genes are TRBV5-1 and TRBJ2-1, with D uncertain. CDR1 SGHRS and CDR2 YFSETQ come from the germline V gene. V dropped 4 bases and J dropped 2 bases, with 13 bases sitting between them. This CDR3 is 15 amino acids long. The CDR3 here is CASSRTPDPYNEQFF. CDR3 in DNA: TGCGCCAGCAGCAGAACACCCGACCCCTACAATGAGCAGTTCTTC.

This clonotype has a count of ten or more. This rearrangement joins TRBV3-1 to TRBJ2-1, with 8 bases fitting TRBD2. There are 13 residues in the CDR3. Losses at the gene ends were 0 bases for V and 11 bases for J; bases not matched to a gene: 3. Looked up from germline, CDR1 is LGHDT and CDR2 is YNNKEL (reference sequence). The CDR3 loop reads CASSQEDSGKQFF. CDR3 bases: TGTGCCAGCAGCCAAGAAGATAGCGGGAAGCAGTTCTTC.

This clonotype has a handful of counts. The chain joins TRBV12-3 or TRBV12-4 to TRBJ2-7; D possibly corresponds to TRBD1 (6 bases). The J call may not be correct, given that the DNA end is closer to TRBJ2-5. The CDR3 loop spans 13 amino acids. For the CDR3, the DNA is TGTGCCAGCGGGACACAGTACCAAGAGACCCAGTACTTC. Amino acids: CASGTQYQETQYF.

The J gene is TRBJ2-1, the V gene TRBV18; 7 nucleotides match TRBD1. The V gene end was trimmed by 3 bases and the J gene end by 8 bases; junction bases not matched to a gene: 13. The CDR3 consists of 16 residues. The V gene's germline CDR1 is KGHSH and CDR2 LQKENI. The CDR3 is CASSPPDRVPTDEQFF. The CDR3 bases are TGTGCCAGCTCACCCCCAGACAGGGTCCCAACCGATGAGCAGTTCTTC.

This clonotype occurred many times. The chain employs TRBV15 and TRBJ1-5; TRBD1 is a possible D gene (5 bases). CDR1 and CDR2 from the germline V gene are LNHNV and YYDKDF (reference sequence). The CDR3 runs 14 residues. Trimming removed 8 bases from V and 0 bases from J, with 11 bases in between. The CDR3 sequence is CATWGLYSNQPQHF. CDR3 in DNA: TGTGCCACCTGGGGCTTGTATAGCAATCAGCCCCAGCATTTT.

This clonotype was observed at least ten times. The chain combines TRBV7-2 with TRBJ1-6; no firm D call. Trimming took 5 bases from V and 10 from J, leaving 15 bases between them. The germline CDR1 and CDR2 sequences are SGHTA and FQGNSA. The CDR3 length is 14 residues. The CDR3 DNA reads TGTGCCAGCAGCCCTCGGCGTGGAGGCTCACCCCTCCACTTT. It yields the protein CASSPRRGGSPLHF.

This clonotype has a count of ten or more. The chain joins TRBV7-9 to TRBJ2-7; TRBD2 matches at 7 bases. There are 14 residues in the CDR3. V lost 5 bases, J lost 3 bases, and 7 bases stayed unmatched. Looked up from germline, CDR1 is SEHNR and CDR2 is FQNEAQ (reference sequence). DNA for the CDR3: TGTGCCAGCAGCGCCGGACTAGGGATCTACGAGCAGTACTTC. Translated: CASSAGLGIYEQYF.

The chain couples TRBV29-1 to TRBJ2-7; a possible D gene is TRBD1 (6 bases). The germline V and J ends were trimmed by 3 bases and 5 bases, with 11 bases remaining between them. CDR3 length equals 12 residues. The germline CDR1 and CDR2 sequences are SQVTM and ANQGSEA. Written as DNA, the CDR3 is TGCAGCGTTGAGGACAGCTTAGACGAGCAGTACTTC. It specifies CSVEDSLDEQYF.

This clonotype has just a few counts. The chain employs TRBV4-2 and TRBJ1-2; a weak D match, TRBD1 (6 bases). The CDR3 extends over 11 amino acids. V shed 4 bases and J shed 8 bases, with 8 bases lying between them. The germline gives CDR1 LGHNA, CDR2 YNFKEQ. The CDR3 DNA is TGTGCCAGCAGCCCGGGACACGGCTACACCTTC. Protein sequence: CASSPGHGYTF.

This clonotype was counted many times. The rearrangement uses TRBV9 and TRBJ2-3; 10 bases line up with TRBD2. With 4 bases clipped from V and 5 bases from J, the junction kept 10 bases outside the gene matches. The germline V gene encodes CDR1 SGDLS and CDR2 YYNGEE. The CDR3 sequence is 16 residues long. The CDR3: CASSSSGAGGLDTQYF. CDR3 coding DNA: TGTGCCAGCAGCAGTAGTGGAGCGGGAGGGTTAGATACGCAGTATTTT.

This clonotype was counted many times. This chain joins TRBV7-3 and TRBJ2-3; 8 bases line up with TRBD2. J gave up 1 base and V 5 bases, and 5 bases lay outside the gene matches. The germline V gene encodes CDR1 SGHTA and CDR2 FQGTGA. The CDR3 has 15 amino acids. The CDR3 nucleotides read TGTGCCAGCAGCCCCACTAGCGGTGGCACAGATACGCAGTATTTT. Translation gives CASSPTSGGTDTQYF.